The subject of this entry is one TCR beta chain. Its antigen is still unknown. This sample was included in a study of human T cells and chemical hapten exposure. Study-wide results and limits: Patch test score rose with PT1 expanded TCR count, significant at thresholds 8, 16 and 32, not 4. No change in TCRs above 1 in 1000 frequency was produced by DPC sensitization.

MiXCR was run by TCRdb on the RACE reads, yielding one entry per CDR3 protein. The table shows 65,000 to 85,000 distinct CDR3 sequences, with 10% to 13% occurring only once. As for time point: patch test 1, 2 weeks after DPC sensitization. Regarding treatment: therapeutic diphenylcyclopropenone sensitization with weekly scalp DPC. V shed 5 bases, J shed 1 base, and the junction held 5 bases outside the gene matches. The CDR3 is 15 amino acids. Germline V gives CDR1 SGHDN, CDR2 FVKESK. The source material was whole blood, sampled in connection with sensitization to the hapten diphenylcyclopropenone (DPC). This sequence joins TRBV14 and TRBJ2-5, with 9 nucleotides matching TRBD2. This clonotype was sampled from a woman in her fifties or sixties with alopecia areata. Some clones in this sample may be carry-over from other donors' samples. CDR3 DNA: TGTGCCAGCAGCATCCTAGCGGGGATCCAAGAGACCCAGTACTTC. Amino acids: CASSILAGIQETQYF.